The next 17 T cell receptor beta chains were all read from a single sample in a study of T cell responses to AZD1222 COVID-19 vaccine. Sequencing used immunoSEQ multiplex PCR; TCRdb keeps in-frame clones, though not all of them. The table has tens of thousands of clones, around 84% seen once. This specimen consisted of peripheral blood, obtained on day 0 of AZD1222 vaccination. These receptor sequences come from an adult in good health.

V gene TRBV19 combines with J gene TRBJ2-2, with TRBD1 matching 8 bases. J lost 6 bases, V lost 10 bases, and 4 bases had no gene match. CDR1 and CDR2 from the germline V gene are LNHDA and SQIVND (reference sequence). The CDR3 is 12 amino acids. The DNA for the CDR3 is TGTGCCACCCGGACAGGGCCCGGGGAGCTGTTTTTT. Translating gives CATRTGPGELFF.

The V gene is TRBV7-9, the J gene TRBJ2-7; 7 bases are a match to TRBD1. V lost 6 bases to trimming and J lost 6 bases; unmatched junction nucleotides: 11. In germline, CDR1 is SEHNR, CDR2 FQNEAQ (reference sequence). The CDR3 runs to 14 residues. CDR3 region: CASRTGQTPTEQYF. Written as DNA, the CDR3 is TGTGCCAGCAGGACGGGACAGACCCCCACCGAGCAGTACTTC.

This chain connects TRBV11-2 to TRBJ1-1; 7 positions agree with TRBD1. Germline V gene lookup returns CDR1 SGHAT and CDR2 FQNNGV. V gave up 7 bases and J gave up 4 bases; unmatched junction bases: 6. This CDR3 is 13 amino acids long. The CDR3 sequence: CASKGGVVTEAFF. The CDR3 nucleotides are TGTGCCAGCAAAGGGGGCGTTGTCACTGAAGCTTTCTTT.

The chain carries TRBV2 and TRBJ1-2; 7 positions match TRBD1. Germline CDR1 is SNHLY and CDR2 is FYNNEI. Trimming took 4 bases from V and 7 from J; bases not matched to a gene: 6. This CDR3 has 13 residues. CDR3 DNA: TGTGCCAGCAGTGCCACCGGGACAGCTGGCTACACCTTC. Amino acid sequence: CASSATGTAGYTF.

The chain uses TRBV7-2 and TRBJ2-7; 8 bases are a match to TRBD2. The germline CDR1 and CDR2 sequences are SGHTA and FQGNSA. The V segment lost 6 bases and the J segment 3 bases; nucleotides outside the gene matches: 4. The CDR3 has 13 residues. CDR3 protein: CASSPSGSYEQYF. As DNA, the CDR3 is TGTGCCAGCAGTCCCAGCGGGAGCTACGAGCAGTACTTC.

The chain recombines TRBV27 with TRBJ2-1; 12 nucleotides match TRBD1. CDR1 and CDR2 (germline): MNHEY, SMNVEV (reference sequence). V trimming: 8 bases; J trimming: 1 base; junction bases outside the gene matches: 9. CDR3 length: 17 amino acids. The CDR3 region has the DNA TGTGCCAGCCGCGGGACAGGGGGCGCTTTATCCTACAATGAGCAGTTCTTC. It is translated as CASRGTGGALSYNEQFF.

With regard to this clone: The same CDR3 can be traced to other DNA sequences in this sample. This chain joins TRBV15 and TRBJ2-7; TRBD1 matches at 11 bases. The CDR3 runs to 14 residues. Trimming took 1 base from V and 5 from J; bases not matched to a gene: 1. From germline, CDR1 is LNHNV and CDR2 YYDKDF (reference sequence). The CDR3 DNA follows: TGTGCCACCAGCAGAGGGACAGGGGGCAACGAGCAGTACTTC. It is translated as CATSRGTGGNEQYF.

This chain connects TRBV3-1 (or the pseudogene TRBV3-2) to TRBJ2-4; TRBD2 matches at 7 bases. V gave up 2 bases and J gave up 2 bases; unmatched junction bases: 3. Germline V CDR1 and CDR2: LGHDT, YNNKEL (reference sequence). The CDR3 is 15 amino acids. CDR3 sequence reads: CASSQTGTTKNIQYF. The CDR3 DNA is TGTGCCAGCAGCCAAACCGGGACTACCAAAAACATTCAGTACTTC.

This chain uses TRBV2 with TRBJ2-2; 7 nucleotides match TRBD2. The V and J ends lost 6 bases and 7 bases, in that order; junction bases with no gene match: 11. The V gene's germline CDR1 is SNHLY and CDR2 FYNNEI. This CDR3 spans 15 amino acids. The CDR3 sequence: CASRDGTTFSGELFF. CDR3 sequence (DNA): TGTGCCAGCAGGGACGGGACTACCTTTAGCGGGGAGCTGTTTTTT.

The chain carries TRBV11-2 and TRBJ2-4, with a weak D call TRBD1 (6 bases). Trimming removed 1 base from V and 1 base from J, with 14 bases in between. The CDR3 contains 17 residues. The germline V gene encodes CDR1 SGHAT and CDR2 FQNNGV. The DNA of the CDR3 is TGTGCCAGCAGCTTAGGAGGTGGGGGCTGGGCCAAAAACATTCAGTACTTC. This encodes CASSLGGGGWAKNIQYF. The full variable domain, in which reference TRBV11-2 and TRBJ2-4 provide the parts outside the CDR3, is EAGVAQSPRYKIIEKRQSVAFWCNPISGHATLYWYQQILGQGPKLLIQFQNNGVVDDSQLPKDRFSAERLKGVDSTLKIQPAKLEDSAVYLCASSLGGGGWAKNIQYFGAGTRLSVL.

CDR3 in amino acids: CASSLIPGGQDTQYF. CDR3 nucleotide sequence: TGTGCCAGCAGCTTAATTCCGGGGGGTCAAGATACGCAGTATTTT. The chain employs TRBV11-2 and TRBJ2-3; 7 nucleotides agree with TRBD2. With 2 bases clipped from V and 5 bases from J, the junction kept 7 bases outside the gene matches. The CDR3 runs to 15 residues. Germline CDR1 is SGHAT and CDR2 is FQNNGV.

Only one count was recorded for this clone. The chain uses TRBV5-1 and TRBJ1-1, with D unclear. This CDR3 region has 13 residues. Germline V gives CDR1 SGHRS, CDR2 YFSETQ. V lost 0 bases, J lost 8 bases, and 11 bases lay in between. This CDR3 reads CASSLGFTAEAFF. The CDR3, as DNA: TGCGCCAGCAGCTTGGGTTTTACAGCAGAAGCTTTCTTT.

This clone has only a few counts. CDR3 sequence (DNA): TGCAGCGTTGAAGGAGAAGGGACAGGGGGTGGAAACACCATATATTTT. It encodes CSVEGEGTGGGNTIYF. The V gene is TRBV29-1, the J gene TRBJ1-3; TRBD1 agrees at 11 bases. CDR1 and CDR2 (germline): SQVTM, ANQGSEA. The CDR3 runs 16 residues. Trimming removed 1 base from V and 3 bases from J; junction bases left unmatched: 5.

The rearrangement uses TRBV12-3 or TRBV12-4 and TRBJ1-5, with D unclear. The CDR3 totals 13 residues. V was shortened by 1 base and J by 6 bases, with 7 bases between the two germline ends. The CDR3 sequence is CASSLDRGQPQHF. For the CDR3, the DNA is TGTGCCAGCAGTTTAGACCGGGGTCAGCCCCAGCATTTT.

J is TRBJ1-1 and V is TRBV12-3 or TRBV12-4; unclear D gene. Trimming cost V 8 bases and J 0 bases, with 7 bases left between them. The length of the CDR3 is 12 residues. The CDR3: CASGRVNTEAFF. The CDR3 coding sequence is TGTGCCAGCGGACGTGTGAACACTGAAGCTTTCTTT.

This CDR3 reads CASSQTRRSNEKLFF. CDR3 in DNA: TGTGCCAGCAGCCAGACCCGGCGATCGAATGAAAAACTGTTTTTT. The rearrangement uses TRBV4-2 and TRBJ1-4; D is undetermined. CDR3 size: 15 residues. V lost 3 bases and J lost 5, with 13 bases in between. Germline V gives CDR1 LGHNA, CDR2 YNFKEQ.

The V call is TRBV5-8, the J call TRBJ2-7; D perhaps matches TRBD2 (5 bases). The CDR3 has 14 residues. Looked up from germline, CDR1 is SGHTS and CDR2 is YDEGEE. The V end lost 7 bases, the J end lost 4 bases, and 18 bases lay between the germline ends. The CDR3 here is CASSGVDGSYEQYF. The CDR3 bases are TGTGCCAGCTCCGGGGTTGATGGAAGTTACGAGCAGTACTTC. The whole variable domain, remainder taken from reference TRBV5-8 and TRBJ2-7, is EAGVTQSPTHLIKTRGQQATLRCSPISGHTSVYWYQQALGLGLQFLLWYDEGEERNRGNFPPRFSGRQFPNYSSELNVNALELEDSALYLCASSGVDGSYEQYFGPGTRLTVT.